Each of the 16 T cell receptor beta chains below was sequenced from the same sample in a study of cytomegalovirus exposure and HLA in healthy donors. PCR used 60 Vbeta primers and 13 Jbeta primers. Method: immunoSEQ multiplex PCR; TCRdb's copy keeps in-frame clones and lacks some. The sample contains some 54,000 clones, around 80% of which appear only once. Sequencing input: PBMCs. All receptors come from a male donor in good health and CMV-seronegative.

The chain recombines TRBV19 with TRBJ1-5; 9 bases align to TRBD1. Germline V gives CDR1 LNHDA, CDR2 SQIVND (reference sequence). The CDR3 runs 14 residues. Germline trimming cut 6 bases from V and 6 bases from J; bases unmatched to any gene: 6. CDR3 region: CASSGDRVSQPQHF. CDR3 in DNA: TGTGCCAGTAGCGGGGACAGGGTAAGTCAGCCCCAGCATTTT.

About this clone itself: One end of the junction does not line up with germline, which may come from a read error. V gene TRBV19 combines with J gene TRBJ2-7, with D possibly matching TRBD2 (6 bases). Per germline, CDR1 LNHDA and CDR2 SQIVND (reference sequence). The CDR3 is 13 residues long. This CDR3 reads CASRIGGLGEQYF. Here the CDR3 DNA reads TGTGCCAGTAGGATAGGAGGGTTGGGGGAGCAGTACTTC. The complete variable domain, with remaining parts taken from reference TRBV19 and TRBJ2-7, reads DGGITQSPKYLFRKEGQNVTLSCEQNLNHDAMYWYRQDPGQGLRLIYYSQIVNDFQKGDIAEGYSVSREKKESFPLTVTSAQKNPTAFYLCASRIGGLGEQYFGPGTRLTVT.

The chain combines TRBV7-9 with TRBJ1-5; TRBD1 aligns across 7 bases. The CDR3 is 15 amino acids. V was clipped by 5 bases and J by 3 bases; unmatched bases: 7. The V gene's germline CDR1 is SEHNR and CDR2 FQNEAQ (reference sequence). The CDR3 DNA sequence: TGTGCCAGCAGCACTCGACAGGGACCCAATCAGCCCCAGCATTTT. Its translation: CASSTRQGPNQPQHF.

The J gene is TRBJ1-5, the V gene TRBV4-2; 8 bases fit TRBD1. The CDR3 extends over 17 amino acids. The V gene end was trimmed by 1 base and the J gene end by 3 bases; junction bases not matched to a gene: 8. The germline gives CDR1 LGHNA, CDR2 YNFKEQ. The CDR3 DNA follows: TGTGCCAGCAGCCAAGTCTTCGGGACAGGCGACAATCAGCCCCAGCATTTT. This encodes CASSQVFGTGDNQPQHF.

Here the CDR3 DNA reads TGTGCCAGCAGCAAAGGGGGACAGGGCGGGACTGAAGCTTTCTTT. Protein product: CASSKGGQGGTEAFF. The rearrangement joins TRBV21-1 to TRBJ1-1; no DNA check was done on the table's D call, TRBD1. TRBV21-1 is deemed a pseudogene. The length of the CDR3 is 15 residues.

This chain links TRBV21-1 with TRBJ2-3; the table names TRBD2, a call not compared with the DNA. TRBV21-1 is shown as a pseudogene. CDR3 size: 13 residues. The CDR3 DNA follows: TGTGCCAGCGCGAGGCGGGGGAGAGATACGCAGTATTTT. Its translation is CASARRGRDTQYF.

The chain has TRBV29-1 and TRBJ2-2; possibly TRBD1 for D (6 bases). Germline assignment: CDR1 SQVTM and CDR2 ANQGSEA. The CDR3 totals 13 residues. V was clipped by 5 bases and J by 4 bases, with 11 bases between them. The CDR3 DNA reads TGCAGCGTTACAGAGGGGGTCACCGGGGAGCTGTTTTTT. It codes for CSVTEGVTGELFF.

This sequence joins TRBV14 and TRBJ1-1; perhaps TRBD1 as D (5 bases). V gave up 4 bases and J gave up 0 bases, with 24 bases separating them. CDR3 length equals 19 residues. Per germline, CDR1 SGHDN and CDR2 FVKESK. The CDR3 loop is CASSPLSFQGGGMNTEAFF. CDR3 coding DNA: TGTGCCAGCAGCCCCCTTTCGTTCCAGGGCGGGGGAATGAACACTGAAGCTTTCTTT.

This chain links TRBV4-2 with TRBJ2-2; 11 positions agree with TRBD2. This CDR3 has 17 residues. The germline CDR1 and CDR2 sequences are LGHNA and YNFKEQ. The ends lost 4 bases at V and 7 bases at J; junction bases unmatched: 11. The CDR3 coding sequence is TGTGCCAGCAGCCTTCGGGTAGCGGGGGGGCCCGGCGGGGAGCTGTTTTTT. This sequence encodes CASSLRVAGGPGGELFF.

V usage is TRBV29-1 and J usage is TRBJ1-4; 7 bases agree with TRBD1. V was clipped by 7 bases and J by 8 bases; unmatched bases: 13. Looked up from germline, CDR1 is SQVTM and CDR2 is ANQGSEA. This CDR3 region has 14 residues. The chain's CDR3 is CSADSSGGGEKLFF. Written as DNA, the CDR3 is TGCAGCGCCGATTCCTCAGGGGGAGGAGAAAAACTGTTTTTT.

This chain links TRBV7-9 with TRBJ1-2; 9 bases are shared with TRBD1. The CDR3 totals 16 residues. After removal of 0 bases from V and 6 bases from J, the junction contained 8 bases not matched to a gene. CDR1 is SEHNR, CDR2 FQNEAQ, per germline (reference sequence). CDR3 nucleotides: TGTGCCAGCAGCTTAGCGGGGGACAGGGTTTCGAATGGCTACACCTTC. The encoded protein is CASSLAGDRVSNGYTF. Looking up the rest from reference TRBV7-9 and TRBJ1-2 gives the full variable domain: DTGVSQNPRHKITKRGQNVTFRCDPISEHNRLYWYRQTLGQGPEFLTYFQNEAQLEKSRLLSDRFSAERPKGSFSTLEIQRTEQGDSAMYLCASSLAGDRVSNGYTFGSGTRLTVV.

V gene TRBV4-3 combines with J gene TRBJ2-7, with TRBD1 as a possible D gene (5 bases). V was cut by 4 bases and J by 0 bases, with 7 bases left in between. This CDR3 has 13 residues. Per the germline V gene, CDR1 is LGHNA and CDR2 is YSLEER. The CDR3 nucleotides read TGCGCCAGCAGCCTAGACAGCTCCTACGAGCAGTACTTC. Protein: CASSLDSSYEQYF.

V and J are TRBV7-8 and TRBJ1-2, with 9 bases matching TRBD1. There are 13 residues in the CDR3. Losses at the gene ends were 1 base for V and 11 bases for J; bases not matched to a gene: 5. Germline V CDR1 and CDR2: SGHVS, FQNEAQ. Here the CDR3 reads CASSLDRGRGYTF. The CDR3, as DNA: TGTGCCAGCAGCTTAGACAGGGGGCGAGGTTACACCTTC.

To note about this clone: This same CDR3 is encoded by further DNA sequences in the sample. This chain uses TRBV5-4 with TRBJ2-7; D possibly corresponds to TRBD1 (5 bases). Germline V CDR1 and CDR2: SGHNT, YYREEE (reference sequence). CDR3 length: 12 amino acids. V gave up 0 bases and J gave up 6 bases, with 7 bases separating them. The CDR3 reads CASSLGGSEQYF. The CDR3 bases are TGTGCCAGCAGCTTGGGGGGCAGCGAGCAGTACTTC.

The genes are TRBV21-1 and TRBJ1-2; TRBD1, the table's D call, lacks a check against the DNA. TRBV21-1 is noted as a pseudogene. The CDR3 sequence is 15 residues long. This chain's CDR3 is CASSKAGQYHYGYTF. The CDR3 DNA is TGTGCCAGCAGCAAAGCGGGACAGTACCACTATGGCTACACCTTC.

The chain is built from TRBV7-2 and TRBJ2-7; D might be TRBD2 (5 bases). CDR3 size: 13 residues. The V end lost 5 bases, the J end lost 4 bases, and 12 bases lay between the germline ends. CDR1 SGHTA and CDR2 FQGNSA come from the germline V gene. The CDR3 nucleotides read TGTGCCAGCAGCCCGGGGAACGCTTACGAGCAGTACTTC. It encodes CASSPGNAYEQYF. The variable domain in full, completed from reference TRBV7-2 and TRBJ2-7, reads GAGVSQSPSNKVTEKGKDVELRCDPISGHTALYWYRQSLGQGLEFLIYFQGNSAPDKSGLPSDRFSAERTGGSVSTLTIQRTQQEDSAVYLCASSPGNAYEQYFGPGTRLTVT.